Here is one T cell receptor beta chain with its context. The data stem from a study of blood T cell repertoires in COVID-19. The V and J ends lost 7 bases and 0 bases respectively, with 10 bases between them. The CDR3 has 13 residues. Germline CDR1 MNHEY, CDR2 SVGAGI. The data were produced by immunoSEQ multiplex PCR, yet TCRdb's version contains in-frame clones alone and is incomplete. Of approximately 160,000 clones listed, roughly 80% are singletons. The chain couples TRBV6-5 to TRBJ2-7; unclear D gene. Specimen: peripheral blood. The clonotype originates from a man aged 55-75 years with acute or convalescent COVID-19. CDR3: CASNQRGSYEQYF. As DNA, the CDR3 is TGTGCCAGCAACCAGCGAGGCTCCTACGAGCAGTACTTC.